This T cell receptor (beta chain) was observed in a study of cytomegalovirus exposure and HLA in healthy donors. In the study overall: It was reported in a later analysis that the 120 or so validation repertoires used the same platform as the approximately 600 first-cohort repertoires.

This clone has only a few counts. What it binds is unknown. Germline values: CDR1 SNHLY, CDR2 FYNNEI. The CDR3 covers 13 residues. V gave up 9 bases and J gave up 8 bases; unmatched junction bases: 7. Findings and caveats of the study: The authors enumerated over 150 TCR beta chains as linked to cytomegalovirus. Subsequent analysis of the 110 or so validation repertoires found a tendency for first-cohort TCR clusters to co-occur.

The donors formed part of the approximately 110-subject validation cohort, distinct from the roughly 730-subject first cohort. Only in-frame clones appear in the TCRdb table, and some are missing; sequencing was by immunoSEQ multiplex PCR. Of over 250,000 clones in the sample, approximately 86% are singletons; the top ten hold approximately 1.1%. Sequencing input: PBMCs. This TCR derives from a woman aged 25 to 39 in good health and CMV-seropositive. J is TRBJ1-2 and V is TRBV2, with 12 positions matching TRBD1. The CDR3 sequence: CARAGTGGRGYTF. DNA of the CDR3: TGTGCCAGAGCCGGGACAGGGGGCCGCGGCTACACCTTC.